This is a list of T cell receptor beta chains from one sample in a study of blood T cell repertoires in COVID-19. Assay used: immunoSEQ multiplex PCR; TCRdb lists only in-frame clones, some missing. The table lists a few hundred thousand clones, roughly 85% of them singletons, with 3.5% to 4% in the top ten. The sequencing sample was made of PBMCs or T cells enriched from blood (not recorded which). The source of these receptors is a woman aged 40-49 years with acute COVID-19. Both conserved end residues are part of each CDR3. The order of the fields is CDR3 DNA, CDR3 protein, CDR3 length, V gene, J gene, clone size, D gene. The D gene is left open where the match is weak. Size tells how often a clone was seen (once, few, many) or the class of an expanded clone, and some rows leave it out.

DNA: TGTGCCAGCAGGTCGGACAGGGCTGGAAACACCATATATTTT
CDR3: CASRSDRAGNTIYF
length: 14
V: TRBV14
J: TRBJ1-3
size: -
D: TRBD1

DNA: TGTGCCAGCAGTTTATCGATGCCAGGGAATGGCTACACCTTC
CDR3: CASSLSMPGNGYTF
length: 14
V: TRBV27
J: TRBJ1-2
size: -
D: -

DNA: TGTGCCAGCAGCTTGGCTAGCGGGAGTCACGAGCAGTACTTC
CDR3: CASSLASGSHEQYF
length: 14
V: TRBV7-9
J: TRBJ2-7
size: -
D: TRBD2

DNA: TGCGCCAGCAGGGTATGGACAGGGGGAGGAGAGACCCAGTACTTC
CDR3: CASRVWTGGGETQYF
length: 15
V: TRBV5-1
J: TRBJ2-5
size: many
D: TRBD1

DNA: TGTGCCAGTACCTACACTGGGACAAATTCACCCCTCCACTTT
CDR3: CASTYTGTNSPLHF
length: 14
V: TRBV5-8
J: TRBJ1-6
size: few
D: -

DNA: TGTGCCAGCAGGGTACAGGGCACTGAGCAGTTCTTC
CDR3: CASRVQGTEQFF
length: 12
V: TRBV2
J: TRBJ2-1
size: -
D: -

DNA: TGTGCCAGCAGCCAAGGAGGGGGCAGGGCCACAGATACGCAGTATTTT
CDR3: CASSQGGGRATDTQYF
length: 16
V: TRBV14
J: TRBJ2-3
size: -
D: TRBD1

DNA: TGTGCCAGCGGGCCCAATTGGTACAATGAGCAGTTCTTC
CDR3: CASGPNWYNEQFF
length: 13
V: TRBV6-5
J: TRBJ2-1
size: -
D: -

DNA: TGTGCCAGTAGTATAATCCCCCTCGGACAGCACTATGGCTACACCTTC
CDR3: CASSIIPLGQHYGYTF
length: 16
V: TRBV19
J: TRBJ1-2
size: once
D: -

DNA: TGTGCCAGCTCTCCTGGACTAGCGGGCCTCACAGATACGCAGTATTTT
CDR3: CASSPGLAGLTDTQYF
length: 16
V: TRBV18
J: TRBJ2-3
size: -
D: TRBD2

DNA: TGTGCCAGCAGTCCCGGAGGGAACAGGTGGAACACTGAAGCTTTCTTT
CDR3: CASSPGGNRWNTEAFF
length: 16
V: TRBV28
J: TRBJ1-1
size: -
D: -

DNA: TGTGCCACCAGTGATGTGACCGCTCGCGGTACAGATACGCAGTATTTT
CDR3: CATSDVTARGTDTQYF
length: 16
V: TRBV24-1
J: TRBJ2-3
size: -
D: -

DNA: TGTGCCAGCAGTCGGGACAGGGAGAGGAATCAGCCCCAGCATTTT
CDR3: CASSRDRERNQPQHF
length: 15
V: TRBV2
J: TRBJ1-5
size: -
D: TRBD1

DNA: TGTGCCAGCAGTGAAGGGGGGGGCGCTTCCTATGGCTACACCTTC
CDR3: CASSEGGGASYGYTF
length: 15
V: TRBV6-1
J: TRBJ1-2
size: -
D: -

DNA: TGTGCCAGCAGCTTAACGAGCGGGAGGGCGCGGTACCCGGGCGCCAATGAGCAGTTCTTC
CDR3: CASSLTSGRARYPGANEQFF
length: 20
V: TRBV7-3
J: TRBJ2-1
size: -
D: TRBD2

DNA: TGTGCCAGCAGTGAAGCGATGGCAGCGGGCTTGAACACTGAAGCTTTCTTT
CDR3: CASSEAMAAGLNTEAFF
length: 17
V: TRBV2
J: TRBJ1-1
size: -
D: -

DNA: TGCAGCGTTGAAGGAGCGAACACCCAGACAGCCAAAAACATTCAGTACTTC
CDR3: CSVEGANTQTAKNIQYF
length: 17
V: TRBV29-1
J: TRBJ2-4
size: -
D: -

DNA: TGTGCCTCATGGGCGGAGGGACTAAAGACCCAGTACTTC
CDR3: CASWAEGLKTQYF
length: 13
V: TRBV6-5
J: TRBJ2-5
size: -
D: TRBD2

DNA: TGTGCCAGCAGTTTTGGGGACACGCGGGGCTACACCTTC
CDR3: CASSFGDTRGYTF
length: 13
V: TRBV28
J: TRBJ1-2
size: -
D: -

DNA: TGTGCCAGCAGCTGGTCGGGCTCTGGGGCCAACGTCCTGACTTTC
CDR3: CASSWSGSGANVLTF
length: 15
V: TRBV27
J: TRBJ2-6
size: -
D: -

DNA: TGTGCCAGCCGCCCAGGGGGGCCTTACGACACTGAAGCTTTCTTT
CDR3: CASRPGGPYDTEAFF
length: 15
V: TRBV27
J: TRBJ1-1
size: -
D: TRBD1

DNA: TGTGCCAGCAGCTTGGCCGGGACTAGCGGGAGGGCGTCGGCCAAAAACATTCAGTACTTC
CDR3: CASSLAGTSGRASAKNIQYF
length: 20
V: TRBV5-8
J: TRBJ2-4
size: -
D: TRBD2

DNA: TGTGCCAGCACTTGGAGGGTCTACAATGAGCAGTTCTTC
CDR3: CASTWRVYNEQFF
length: 13
V: TRBV6-5
J: TRBJ2-1
size: -
D: -

DNA: TGTGCCAGCAGTGGGGAGACGGCTCCTAACTATGGCTACACCTTC
CDR3: CASSGETAPNYGYTF
length: 15
V: TRBV2
J: TRBJ1-2
size: -
D: -

DNA: TGTGCCAGCAGCTTGGCCGGGACAGGGGTTCAGCCCCAGCATTTT
CDR3: CASSLAGTGVQPQHF
length: 15
V: TRBV5-5
J: TRBJ1-5
size: -
D: TRBD1

DNA: TGTGCCAGCAGCTTGCAGGGACTAGGCCAAGAGACCCAGTACTTC
CDR3: CASSLQGLGQETQYF
length: 15
V: TRBV7-2
J: TRBJ2-5
size: -
D: TRBD2

DNA: TGCGCCAGCAGCTTGGTAAACGGGGGATACGAGCAGTACTTC
CDR3: CASSLVNGGYEQYF
length: 14
V: TRBV5-1
J: TRBJ2-7
size: -
D: -

DNA: TGTGCCACCAGTGAGAACAGCTACGAGCAGTACTTC
CDR3: CATSENSYEQYF
length: 12
V: TRBV24-1
J: TRBJ2-7
size: few
D: -

DNA: TGTGCCAGCAGTTTAGGGGCAGCGAACACTGAAGCTTTCTTT
CDR3: CASSLGAANTEAFF
length: 14
V: TRBV27
J: TRBJ1-1
size: -
D: -

DNA: TGTGCCAGCAGCTTCATCGGGGGACCAGATACGCAGTATTTT
CDR3: CASSFIGGPDTQYF
length: 14
V: TRBV5-6
J: TRBJ2-3
size: -
D: -

DNA: TGTGCCAGCAGCCTGTTGGAGGGCACCGGGGAGCTGTTTTTT
CDR3: CASSLLEGTGELFF
length: 14
V: TRBV7-3
J: TRBJ2-2
size: -
D: -

DNA: TGTGCCAGCTCTAACCTCGGGACTAGCGGGAGGGATTACGAGCAGTACTTC
CDR3: CASSNLGTSGRDYEQYF
length: 17
V: TRBV18
J: TRBJ2-7
size: -
D: TRBD2

DNA: TGTGCCAGCAGAGAGGGAGCCCGCTATGGCTACACCTTC
CDR3: CASREGARYGYTF
length: 13
V: TRBV11-2
J: TRBJ1-2
size: -
D: -

DNA: TGTGCCACCAGTGACCCCCAGGGGGGCAACACCGGGGAGCTGTTTTTT
CDR3: CATSDPQGGNTGELFF
length: 16
V: TRBV24-1
J: TRBJ2-2
size: once
D: -

DNA: TGCAGCGCTGGTGGAGGGCAGACAGATACGCAGTATTTT
CDR3: CSAGGGQTDTQYF
length: 13
V: TRBV29-1
J: TRBJ2-3
size: -
D: -

DNA: TGTGCCAGCAGGGGGGGGACTAGCGGAGGCACAGATACGCAGTATTTT
CDR3: CASRGGTSGGTDTQYF
length: 16
V: TRBV2
J: TRBJ2-3
size: -
D: TRBD2

DNA: TGTGCCAGCAGCCCACCCCCGGGGGATACGCAGTATTTT
CDR3: CASSPPPGDTQYF
length: 13
V: TRBV6-2/TRBV6-3
J: TRBJ2-3
size: -
D: -

DNA: TGTGCCAGCAGTTACTGGGGCATCAATAGCAATCAGCCCCAGCATTTT
CDR3: CASSYWGINSNQPQHF
length: 16
V: TRBV6-5
J: TRBJ1-5
size: -
D: -

DNA: TGTGCCAGCAGCCCTCCGACAGGGGGCTCCTTTGAAGCTTTCTTT
CDR3: CASSPPTGGSFEAFF
length: 15
V: TRBV4-2
J: TRBJ1-1
size: -
D: TRBD1

DNA: TGCGCCAGCAGCCAACAACAGGGGTTCCACGAGCAGTACTTC
CDR3: CASSQQQGFHEQYF
length: 14
V: TRBV4-1
J: TRBJ2-7
size: -
D: TRBD1

DNA: TGTGCCAGCTCATCCCGGACGGGAAACTATGGCTACACCTTC
CDR3: CASSSRTGNYGYTF
length: 14
V: TRBV18
J: TRBJ1-2
size: -
D: -

DNA: TGTGCCAGCAGCCCAGGGAACCTGAACTATGGCTACACCTTC
CDR3: CASSPGNLNYGYTF
length: 14
V: TRBV3-1/TRBV3-2
J: TRBJ1-2
size: -
D: -

DNA: TGCGCCAGCAGACTCGACAGGGGCGAAAAACTGTTTTTT
CDR3: CASRLDRGEKLFF
length: 13
V: TRBV10-2
J: TRBJ1-4
size: few
D: TRBD1

DNA: TGCAGCGTGACAGGGAGCTATGGCTACACCTTC
CDR3: CSVTGSYGYTF
length: 11
V: TRBV29-1
J: TRBJ1-2
size: -
D: TRBD1

DNA: TGTGCCACCAGTCAAGGGACAGGGCTCGACGAGCAGTACTTC
CDR3: CATSQGTGLDEQYF
length: 14
V: TRBV24-1
J: TRBJ2-7
size: few
D: TRBD1

DNA: TGTGCCAGCAGCTTTACGGGAATTAGATATGGGTTAACCGGGGAGCTGTTTTTT
CDR3: CASSFTGIRYGLTGELFF
length: 18
V: TRBV11-2
J: TRBJ2-2
size: -
D: -

DNA: TGCAGTGCTAGTCCCCAGGGGGTCCCAGTTGAGCAGTTCTTC
CDR3: CSASPQGVPVEQFF
length: 14
V: TRBV20-1
J: TRBJ2-1
size: -
D: TRBD1

DNA: TGTGCCAGCTCAGAGGGGGTTACTGAAGCTTTCTTT
CDR3: CASSEGVTEAFF
length: 12
V: TRBV18
J: TRBJ1-1
size: -
D: -

DNA: TGTGCCTGGAGTGTTGGGGGAGGACTCCCTAGCACAGATACGCAGTATTTT
CDR3: CAWSVGGGLPSTDTQYF
length: 17
V: TRBV30
J: TRBJ2-3
size: -
D: -

DNA: TGTGCCAGCAGTCAAGACAGGGCGAACACTGAAGCTTTCTTT
CDR3: CASSQDRANTEAFF
length: 14
V: TRBV27
J: TRBJ1-1
size: -
D: TRBD1

DNA: TGCGCCAGCAGCTCGCTTATCGGTCAGCCCCAGCATTTT
CDR3: CASSSLIGQPQHF
length: 13
V: TRBV5-1
J: TRBJ1-5
size: -
D: -

DNA: TGTGCCAGCAGTTTCCAGAATTCACCCCTCCACTTT
CDR3: CASSFQNSPLHF
length: 12
V: TRBV27
J: TRBJ1-6
size: -
D: -

DNA: TGTGCCGGGGGACAGAGCTCCTATAATTCACCCCTCCACTTT
CDR3: CAGGQSSYNSPLHF
length: 14
V: TRBV6-5
J: TRBJ1-6
size: -
D: TRBD1

DNA: TGTGCCAGCAGCCCACCGGGAGGGAGCAATCAGCCCCAGCATTTT
CDR3: CASSPPGGSNQPQHF
length: 15
V: TRBV7-9
J: TRBJ1-5
size: -
D: -

DNA: TGTGCCAGCAGCTTGGAGGGGGCGGGACAGGTTGACTACGAGCAGTACTTC
CDR3: CASSLEGAGQVDYEQYF
length: 17
V: TRBV5-8
J: TRBJ2-7
size: few
D: TRBD1

DNA: TGTGCCAGCAGCCAAGTGAAGGGGTTGAACACTGAAGCTTTCTTT
CDR3: CASSQVKGLNTEAFF
length: 15
V: TRBV3-1/TRBV3-2
J: TRBJ1-1
size: -
D: -

DNA: TGCGCCAGCAGCCACCAGACCGTAGCTAGCACAGATACGCAGTATTTT
CDR3: CASSHQTVASTDTQYF
length: 16
V: TRBV5-1
J: TRBJ2-3
size: -
D: -

DNA: TGTGCCAGCAGCCGGACAGACGTCTACGAGCAGTACTTC
CDR3: CASSRTDVYEQYF
length: 13
V: TRBV14
J: TRBJ2-7
size: -
D: -

DNA: TGTGCCAGCAGCTCCGGGACTAGATCGTTCCATGAGCAGTTCTTC
CDR3: CASSSGTRSFHEQFF
length: 15
V: TRBV5-8
J: TRBJ2-1
size: -
D: TRBD2

DNA: TGTGCCAGCAGCACTTGGGGAGCTGGGGCCAACGTCCTGACTTTC
CDR3: CASSTWGAGANVLTF
length: 15
V: TRBV5-6
J: TRBJ2-6
size: -
D: -